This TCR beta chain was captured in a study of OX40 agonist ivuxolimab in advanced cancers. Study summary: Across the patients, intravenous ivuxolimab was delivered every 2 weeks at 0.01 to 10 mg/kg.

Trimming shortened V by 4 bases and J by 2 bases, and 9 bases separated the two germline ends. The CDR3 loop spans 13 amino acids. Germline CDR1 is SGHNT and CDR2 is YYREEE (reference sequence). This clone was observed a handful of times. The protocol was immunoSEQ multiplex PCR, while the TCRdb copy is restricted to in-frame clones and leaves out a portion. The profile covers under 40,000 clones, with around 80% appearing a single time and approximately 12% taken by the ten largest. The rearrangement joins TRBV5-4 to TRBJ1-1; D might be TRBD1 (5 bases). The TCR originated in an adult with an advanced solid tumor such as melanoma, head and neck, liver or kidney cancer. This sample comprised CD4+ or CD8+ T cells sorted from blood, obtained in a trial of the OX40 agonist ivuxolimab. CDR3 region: CASSTGTNTEAFF. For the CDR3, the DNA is TGTGCCAGCAGCACCGGGACCAACACTGAAGCTTTCTTT.